This is a list of T cell receptor beta chains from one sample in a study of CD8 T cells in ankylosing spondylitis. A single record per CDR3 protein comes from TCRdb applying MiXCR to the 5' RACE reads. The sample has about 240,000 distinct CDR3 sequences, about 9.1% seen once. Sequenced material: blood, either unsorted or a sorted T cell fraction (not recorded which). The source of these receptors is a male donor with ankylosing spondylitis or in good health (not recorded which). Each CDR3 is given with its conserved first and last residue. Each record gives: V gene, J gene, clone size, D gene, CDR3 protein, CDR3 DNA. D genes are given only for firm matches. Part of the rows lack a size; the others show once, few, many or a class for expanded clones.

TRBV11-2,TRBJ2-1,many,-,CASSLGDNEQFF,TGTGCCAGCAGCTTAGGGGACAATGAGCAGTTCTTC
TRBV9,TRBJ2-1,many,TRBD2,CASSVGAGGTYNEQFF,TGTGCCAGCAGCGTAGGAGCGGGAGGGACCTACAATGAGCAGTTCTTC
TRBV6-1,TRBJ1-6,many,-,CASSPRARVESPLHF,TGTGCCAGCAGCCCAAGAGCCAGGGTAGAGTCACCCCTCCACTTT
TRBV29-1,TRBJ2-5,many,TRBD1,CSLLSIGGGETQYF,TGCAGCTTATTGAGTATAGGGGGCGGAGAGACCCAGTACTTC
TRBV15,TRBJ2-3,many,-,CATSRDMKDTQYF,TGTGCCACCAGCAGAGATATGAAAGATACGCAGTATTTT
TRBV5-6,TRBJ1-5,many,-,CASSFGGRKNRSNQPQHF,TGTGCCAGCAGCTTTGGTGGCAGAAAGAACCGTAGCAATCAGCCCCAGCATTTT
TRBV5-1,TRBJ2-2,many,-,CASSSWDLRDGELFF,TGCGCCAGCAGCTCCTGGGACCTACGCGACGGGGAGCTGTTTTTT
TRBV7-6,TRBJ1-1,many,-,CASSPESPPNTEAFF,TGTGCCAGCAGCCCCGAATCGCCTCCTAACACTGAAGCTTTCTTT
TRBV9,TRBJ2-3,many,-,CASSEGGPSTDTQYF,TGTGCCAGCAGCGAGGGGGGCCCTAGCACAGATACGCAGTATTTT
TRBV20-1,TRBJ2-7,few,TRBD2,CSASALAVSSYEQYF,TGCAGTGCTAGTGCTCTAGCGGTCTCCTCCTACGAGCAGTACTTC
TRBV12-3/TRBV12-4,TRBJ1-5,many,-,CASSLGLTEYNQPQHF,TGTGCCAGCAGTTTGGGCTTGACGGAATACAATCAGCCCCAGCATTTT
TRBV5-1,TRBJ2-7,many,TRBD1,CASRRTGTGEYEQYF,TGCGCCAGCCGTAGGACCGGGACAGGAGAGTACGAGCAGTACTTC
TRBV20-1,TRBJ2-7,-,-,CSARGVELPEQYF,TGCAGTGCTAGAGGTGTCGAACTACCCGAGCAGTACTTC
TRBV10-3,TRBJ1-5,many,-,CAISDSGGGQPQHF,TGTGCCATCAGTGATTCGGGAGGCGGTCAGCCCCAGCATTTT
TRBV14,TRBJ1-1,many,-,CASSQGTSTEAFF,TGTGCCAGCAGCCAAGGTACGAGCACTGAAGCTTTCTTT
TRBV6-2/TRBV6-3,TRBJ1-2,many,-,CASSRADYGYTF,TGTGCCAGCAGTCGGGCCGACTATGGCTACACCTTC
TRBV10-3,TRBJ2-5,-,TRBD1,CAINDRGLGQETQYF,TGTGCCATCAATGACAGGGGGCTGGGGCAAGAGACCCAGTACTTC
TRBV19,TRBJ2-7,few,-,CASSPRVPGMRREQYF,TGTGCCAGTAGTCCCCGGGTTCCAGGTATGAGGCGCGAGCAGTACTTC
TRBV12-3/TRBV12-4,TRBJ2-1,many,TRBD2,CASSLAHLAGGRNEQFF,TGTGCCAGCAGTTTAGCGCACCTAGCGGGAGGTAGGAATGAGCAGTTCTTC
TRBV5-4,TRBJ2-7,many,-,CASSLDLGGPPTEQYF,TGTGCCAGCAGCTTGGATCTCGGGGGACCCCCTACGGAGCAGTACTTC
TRBV19,TRBJ2-1,many,TRBD2,CASNGGRDSYNEQFF,TGTGCCAGTAACGGCGGGAGGGACTCCTACAATGAGCAGTTCTTC
TRBV12-3/TRBV12-4,TRBJ1-3,few,-,CASSYGWALSGNTIYF,TGTGCCAGCAGTTATGGCTGGGCCCTCTCTGGAAACACCATATATTTT